Below, 5 T cell receptor beta chains from the same sample are listed, as sequenced in a study of blood T cells in healthy people across ages. A J-beta primer mix and a sample-barcoded 5' primer were used in a second PCR of about 7 to 12 cycles. TCRdb re-derived calls from the 5' RACE reads in MiXCR, one entry per CDR3 protein. The sample shows approximately 1.5 million distinct CDR3 sequences, approximately 42% of them seen only once. The sequencing sample was made of blood. The receptor set was obtained from a woman under 30 in good health.

This chain connects TRBV7-9 to TRBJ2-3, with TRBD2 identical over 10 bases. V was pared by 4 bases and J by 4 bases, with 5 bases of the junction left unmatched. Germline CDR1 is SEHNR and CDR2 is FQNEAQ (reference sequence). CDR3 length: 15 residues. In DNA form, the CDR3 reads TGTGCCAGCAGCTCTAGCGGGAGTGGGTCAGATACGCAGTATTTT. This encodes CASSSSGSGSDTQYF.

CDR3 nucleotides: TGTGCCAGCCAAACAGGGCTTGAGGGTGGCTACACCTTC. It codes for CASQTGLEGGYTF. The V gene is TRBV12-3 or TRBV12-4, the J gene TRBJ1-2; weak D call: TRBD1 (6 bases). The CDR3 is 13 residues long. V was trimmed by 8 bases and J by 7 bases, leaving 17 bases between them.

This clonotype was recorded once. CDR3: CASSSRLAGASEQFF. In DNA form, the CDR3 reads TGTGCCAGCAGCTCCAGACTAGCGGGAGCGAGTGAGCAGTTCTTC. The V gene is TRBV11-2, the J gene TRBJ2-1, with TRBD2 matching over 12 bases. CDR1 and CDR2 from the germline V gene are SGHAT and FQNNGV. The CDR3 covers 15 residues. Trimming cost V 4 bases and J 9 bases; bases outside gene matches: 7.

There are many counts of this clonotype. This rearrangement joins TRBV15 to TRBJ1-2; no clear D. The germline V gene encodes CDR1 LNHNV and CDR2 YYDKDF (reference sequence). V dropped 1 base and J dropped 1 base, with 4 bases sitting between them. The CDR3 spans 13 residues. The CDR3 DNA sequence: TGTGCCACCAGCAGAGTATATAACTATGGCTACACCTTC. Residues: CATSRVYNYGYTF.

The chain has TRBV12-3 or TRBV12-4 and TRBJ2-5, with a weak D call TRBD1 (5 bases). V lost 3 bases and J lost 11, with 16 bases in between. The CDR3 totals 13 residues. CDR3 sequence: CASSFGQGNEQYF. CDR3 bases: TGTGCCAGCAGTTTTGGGCAGGGCAATGAGCAGTACTTC.